The clone carrying this TCR beta chain was counted only a few times. Its antigen is not identified. 13 Jbeta primers and 60 Vbeta primers were used for the PCR. The table came from immunoSEQ multiplex PCR; TCRdb's copy has only in-frame clones and leaves some out. The profile shows over 85,000 clones, about 80% of them singletons. V shed 0 bases and J 2 bases; nucleotides not matched to a gene: 5. The CDR3 extends over 15 amino acids. CDR1 is SGDLS and CDR2 is YYNGEE in the germline V gene. This specimen belongs to a study of cytomegalovirus exposure and HLA in healthy donors. Broader study findings: By HLA locus, TCR association rates varied in a later analysis, with DRB1 showing the most and HLA-C the fewest. Researchers counted 180 or so TCR beta chains as cytomegalovirus-associated. When a later analysis compared HLA-associated TCR beta chains with equally common others, the HLA-associated chains turned out to be more clonally expanded and to have lower generation probabilities.

The TCR was taken from a man aged 35-49 years in good health and CMV-seronegative. V is TRBV9 and J is TRBJ2-7, with 7 bases aligning to TRBD2. Sample: PBMCs. CDR3 nucleotide sequence: TGTGCCAGCAGCGTAGACGCGGGGGTGACCTACGAGCAGTACTTC. Residues: CASSVDAGVTYEQYF.